This is a list of T cell receptor beta chains from one sample in a study of regulatory T cells in long-lasting Graves disease. TCRdb called the multiplex PCR reads again in MiXCR, with one record for every CDR3 protein. The sample holds roughly 360,000 distinct CDR3 sequences, about 23% seen once. The specimen comprised peripheral blood mononuclear cells (PBMCs), sampled when the disease was refractory, from a patient treated with antithyroid drugs. The receptors here all came from a woman aged 40 to 55 with Graves disease. CDR3s include the opening cysteine and the closing phenylalanine or tryptophan. D genes are given only for firm matches. Not all rows give a size; the values are once, few, many and, for expanded clones, a class.

abundance,d_gene,j_gene,v_gene,CDR3nt,CDR3aa
many,NA,TRBJ2-7,TRBV6-5,TGTGCCAGCAGTTACTACAGAAAGTCCTACGAGCAGTACTTC,CASSYYRKSYEQYF
many,NA,TRBJ2-5,TRBV28,TGTGCCAGCAATTTACAAGGCCCAGTACAAGAGACCCAGTACTTC,CASNLQGPVQETQYF
few,NA,TRBJ1-4,TRBV15,TGTGCCACCAGCAGAGAACTAGGGGCCTCCAGTAGTGAAAAACTGTTTTTT,CATSRELGASSSEKLFF
once,TRBD1,TRBJ1-2,TRBV7-9,TGTGCCAGCAGCTTAGGGGACAGGTTAGGCGGCTACACCTTC,CASSLGDRLGGYTF
few,NA,TRBJ2-2,TRBV5-5,TGTGCCAGCAGTATTACCCTCAGGGGGGCTGTTAACACCGGGGAGCTGTTTTTT,CASSITLRGAVNTGELFF
many,NA,TRBJ2-7,TRBV24-1,TGTGCCACCAGTGAGGCCCGCGAGCAGTACTTC,CATSEAREQYF
many,NA,TRBJ2-7,TRBV28,TGTGCCAGCAATGGACCGCCCCATTACTACGAGCAGTACTTC,CASNGPPHYYEQYF
NA,TRBD2,TRBJ2-7,TRBV11-2,TGTGCCAGCAGCTACACTAGCGGGGGGCCGACCTACGAGCAGTACTTC,CASSYTSGGPTYEQYF
NA,NA,TRBJ1-4,TRBV10-1,TGCGCCAGCAGTGACTCCAGGCGGGGGAAACTGTTTTTT,CASSDSRRGKLFF
NA,NA,TRBJ2-7,TRBV6-4,TGTGCCAGCAGTTTTCGGGGAATCTCCTACAAGCAGTACTTC,CASSFRGISYKQYF
NA,TRBD1,TRBJ2-5,TRBV5-1,TGCGCCAGCAGCTTGTCCCAGGGGGCAGGAGAGACCCAGTACTTC,CASSLSQGAGETQYF
few,NA,TRBJ2-7,TRBV24-1,TGTGCCACCAGTGATGAATTTCGCCACGAGCAGTACTTC,CATSDEFRHEQYF
NA,TRBD1,TRBJ1-5,TRBV10-3,TGTGCCTCCGCGGGACAGGGCAATGGCCCTAATCAGCCCCAGCATTTT,CASAGQGNGPNQPQHF
many,NA,TRBJ1-2,TRBV11-2,TGTGCCAGCAGCTCCGAGGGGTATGGCTACACCTTC,CASSSEGYGYTF
few,TRBD2,TRBJ2-4,TRBV5-1,TGCGCCAGCAGCGCAGGACTAGCGGGCCGCCCTAGTTCCAAAAACATTCAGTACTTC,CASSAGLAGRPSSKNIQYF
NA,NA,TRBJ2-7,TRBV20-1,TGCAGTGCCAACCGGGCCCCATGGTCCTACGAGCAGTACTTC,CSANRAPWSYEQYF
many,NA,TRBJ2-5,TRBV5-4,TGTGCCACAGGGCCGGGTAATGGTGAGACCCAGTACTTC,CATGPGNGETQYF
NA,TRBD1,TRBJ2-7,TRBV6-2/TRBV6-3,TGTGCCAGCAGTTCGCCTGACAGGGGGCCCTACGAGCAGTACTTC,CASSSPDRGPYEQYF
many,NA,TRBJ2-7,TRBV2,TGTGCCAGCAGTGAAGAACGGGGGACCTACGAGCAGTACTTC,CASSEERGTYEQYF
many,TRBD2,TRBJ2-5,TRBV2,TGTGCCATAGGACTAGCGGTAGAAGAGACCCAGTACTTC,CAIGLAVEETQYF
many,TRBD1,TRBJ2-7,TRBV6-5,TGTGCCAGCAGTTACTCACAGGGGGCGCCGTACGAGCAGTACTTC,CASSYSQGAPYEQYF
NA,NA,TRBJ2-5,TRBV24-1,TGTGCCACCGGACCCCCAGCGGTAGAGACCCAGTACTTC,CATGPPAVETQYF
many,TRBD1,TRBJ1-1,TRBV18,TGTGCCAGCAGTCCACAGGGGGCGAACACTGAAGCTTTCTTT,CASSPQGANTEAFF
many,NA,TRBJ1-1,TRBV12-3/TRBV12-4,TGTGCCAGCAGTTTCAGGGAGAACACTGAAGCTTTCTTT,CASSFRENTEAFF
NA,NA,TRBJ2-1,TRBV12-3/TRBV12-4,TGTGCCAGCAGTTTTAGCCGCTACAATGAGCAGTTCTTC,CASSFSRYNEQFF
once,NA,TRBJ2-1,TRBV11-2,TGTGCCAGCAGCCTACCGGGACCCAGGGGCTACAATGAGCAGTTCTTC,CASSLPGPRGYNEQFF
many,TRBD1,TRBJ1-6,TRBV9,TGTGCCAGCAGCCCCACTGGACAGGGAAGTTCACCCCTCCACTTT,CASSPTGQGSSPLHF
many,TRBD1,TRBJ2-7,TRBV24-1,TGTGCCACCAGTGATCAGTCCGATGGACAGGGGACCTACGAGCAGTACTTC,CATSDQSDGQGTYEQYF
NA,NA,TRBJ2-1,TRBV6-1,TGTGCCAGCAGACCGTTCGGGAATAATGAGCAGTTCTTC,CASRPFGNNEQFF
many,NA,TRBJ2-7,TRBV28,TGTGCCAGCAGTTTAAGGGCGAAGACAGGCTCCTACGAGCAGTACTTC,CASSLRAKTGSYEQYF
many,TRBD2,TRBJ2-7,TRBV7-8,TGTGCCAGCAGCTTATCTACTCTAGCGGGAGGGAACGAGCAGTACTTC,CASSLSTLAGGNEQYF
few,NA,TRBJ1-3,TRBV6-1,TGTGCCAGCTCGACAGGTCACTCTGGAAACACCATATATTTT,CASSTGHSGNTIYF
NA,TRBD2,TRBJ2-5,TRBV7-3,TGTGCCAGCAGCCCGGATAGCGGGAGTGGACAAGAGACCCAGTACTTC,CASSPDSGSGQETQYF
NA,NA,TRBJ1-1,TRBV27,TGTGCCAGCTGCCGGACCACTTACACTGAAGCTTTCTTT,CASCRTTYTEAFF
many,TRBD2,TRBJ2-5,TRBV20-1,TGCAGTGTCCCAACTAGCGGGAGGGCCCAGTACTTC,CSVPTSGRAQYF
many,TRBD1,TRBJ2-7,TRBV12-3/TRBV12-4,TGTGCCAGCAGCTTGGGACAGTCCTACGAGCAGTACTTC,CASSLGQSYEQYF
few,NA,TRBJ1-1,TRBV7-3,TGTGCCAGCAGCTTTTTGGAGTCAACTGAAGCTTTCTTT,CASSFLESTEAFF
NA,TRBD2,TRBJ2-5,TRBV29-1,TGCAGCGTTGGAGGGAGGGCCGGGACGGAGACCCAGTACTTC,CSVGGRAGTETQYF
once,NA,TRBJ2-7,TRBV19,TGTGCCAGTAGTATTGGGGGATTCTCCTACGAGCAGTACTTC,CASSIGGFSYEQYF
NA,NA,TRBJ2-5,TRBV7-9,TGTGCCAGCAGCTTAGGGGGGATTACAGAGACCCAGTACTTC,CASSLGGITETQYF
few,NA,TRBJ2-2,TRBV6-1,TGTGCCAGCAGCGGTAGAATGGACGGGGAGCTGTTTTTT,CASSGRMDGELFF
NA,TRBD1,TRBJ1-6,TRBV12-3/TRBV12-4,TGTGCCAGCAGTGTGAGGACAGGGAATAATTCACCCCTCCACTTT,CASSVRTGNNSPLHF
many,NA,TRBJ2-7,TRBV29-1,TGCAGCGTTGGAAGTAACAGGAGGCCCCACGAGCAGTACTTC,CSVGSNRRPHEQYF
few,NA,TRBJ1-1,TRBV6-1,TGTGCCAGCAGTGCGACCGTGAACACTGAAGCTTTCTTT,CASSATVNTEAFF
many,NA,TRBJ2-7,TRBV11-2,TGTGCCAGCAGCCTCCTGTACAGCGAAGTCTACGAGCAGTACTTC,CASSLLYSEVYEQYF
NA,NA,TRBJ2-5,TRBV3-1,TGTGCCAGCAGCCAAGATCGGCGGGTCGTCTTC,CASSQDRRVVF
many,NA,TRBJ2-2,TRBV6-1,TGTGCCAGCAGGCCCTCGGGACTGAACACCGGGGAGCTGTTTTTT,CASRPSGLNTGELFF